A single sample gave rise to the 15 T cell receptor beta chains below, sequenced in a study of blood T cell repertoires in COVID-19. The repertoire was sequenced with immunoSEQ multiplex PCR; TCRdb's copy has only in-frame clones and lacks some. The data show 200,000 or so clones, roughly 89% seen once. The material sequenced was PBMCs or T cells enriched from blood (not recorded which). These receptors were obtained from a middle-aged woman with acute COVID-19.

This clone was picked up a small number of times. This chain uses TRBV6-2 or TRBV6-3 with TRBJ1-1; no clear D. The V and J ends lost 4 bases and 6 bases respectively, with 15 bases between them. The length of the CDR3 is 14 residues. Germline CDR1 MNHEY, CDR2 SVGEGT. CDR3: CASSLWAPFAEAFF. The CDR3 bases are TGTGCCAGCAGTTTATGGGCCCCGTTCGCTGAAGCTTTCTTT.

This chain links TRBV19 with TRBJ2-7, with 7 bases identical to TRBD1. Germline V CDR1 and CDR2: LNHDA, SQIVND (reference sequence). The V segment lost 5 bases and the J segment 4 bases; nucleotides outside the gene matches: 8. The CDR3 is made up of 14 amino acids. The CDR3 protein is CASSATGTVYEQYF. CDR3 DNA sequence: TGTGCCAGTAGTGCGACAGGGACCGTTTACGAGCAGTACTTC. The full variable domain, rest sourced from reference TRBV19 and TRBJ2-7, is DGGITQSPKYLFRKEGQNVTLSCEQNLNHDAMYWYRQDPGQGLRLIYYSQIVNDFQKGDIAEGYSVSREKKESFPLTVTSAQKNPTAFYLCASSATGTVYEQYFGPGTRLTVT.

This clone was seen a few times. CDR3 coding DNA: TGTGCCAGCAGCTTTACGAACACCGGGGAGCTGTTTTTT. Translation: CASSFTNTGELFF. This chain uses TRBV11-2 with TRBJ2-2; D gene uncertain. CDR1 and CDR2 from the germline V gene are SGHAT and FQNNGV. V was shortened by 3 bases and J by 0 bases, with 2 bases between the two germline ends. CDR3 length equals 13 residues. Combining the CDR3 with reference TRBV11-2 and TRBJ2-2 gives the whole variable domain EAGVAQSPRYKIIEKRQSVAFWCNPISGHATLYWYQQILGQGPKLLIQFQNNGVVDDSQLPKDRFSAERLKGVDSTLKIQPAKLEDSAVYLCASSFTNTGELFFGEGSRLTVL.

The chain couples TRBV4-1 to TRBJ2-2, with 8 bases matching TRBD1. Per germline, CDR1 MGHRA and CDR2 YSYEKL. J lost 1 base, V lost 3 bases, and 1 base had no gene match. The CDR3 totals 15 residues. CDR3 sequence (DNA): TGCGCCAGCAGCCACACAGGGGGGAACACCGGGGAGCTGTTTTTT. Protein: CASSHTGGNTGELFF.

The chain recombines TRBV15 with TRBJ1-5, with D perhaps TRBD1 (6 bases). The CDR3 is 15 residues long. V lost 0 bases to trimming and J lost 4 bases, with 10 bases between them. Germline V CDR1 and CDR2: LNHNV, YYDKDF (reference sequence). The CDR3 coding sequence is TGTGCCACCAGCAGAGATCGGGGGGCGAATCAGCCCCAGCATTTT. This gives the protein CATSRDRGANQPQHF.

This chain uses TRBV10-1 with TRBJ2-2; D not resolved. The CDR3 has 13 residues. V lost 4 bases to trimming and J lost 1 base, with 4 bases between them. Looked up from germline, CDR1 is WNHNN and CDR2 is SYGVQD (reference sequence). The CDR3 DNA is TGCGCCAGCAGTGGAGGGAACACCGGGGAGCTGTTTTTT. Translating it yields CASSGGNTGELFF.

V gene TRBV2 combines with J gene TRBJ2-7; D is perhaps TRBD1 (6 bases). CDR3 size: 12 residues. Deletions cut 10 bases from V and 2 bases from J, with 12 bases between. Germline CDR1 and CDR2: SNHLY and FYNNEI. The CDR3 nucleotides read TGTGCCACCCAGGACAGTCCCTACGAGCAGTACGTC. Protein product: CATQDSPYEQYV.

This chain links TRBV2 with TRBJ1-5; D may be TRBD1 (5 bases). CDR3 length: 17 amino acids. Between the trimmed V and J ends, which lost 6 bases and 1 base, there was a span of 19 bases. Per the germline V gene, CDR1 is SNHLY and CDR2 is FYNNEI. CDR3 nucleotides: TGTGCCAGCAGGGTAGGGCTTCAGGGTCAGAGCAATCAGCCCCAGCATTTT. Translating it yields CASRVGLQGQSNQPQHF.

This clone occurred a few times. V is TRBV3-1 (or the pseudogene TRBV3-2) and J is TRBJ2-2; TRBD2 matches 8 bases. CDR3 length equals 16 residues. The trim removed 4 bases at V and 5 bases at J, leaving 9 bases unmatched. Germline-derived CDR1 and CDR2 are LGHDT and YNNKEL (reference sequence). The CDR3 here is CASSLHGGVGTGELFF. CDR3 bases: TGTGCCAGCAGCCTCCACGGGGGGGTCGGGACCGGGGAGCTGTTTTTT.

V is TRBV5-6 and J is TRBJ2-1, with 12 bases matching TRBD2. The J segment lost 6 bases and the V segment lost 0 bases, leaving 4 bases of the junction unmatched. This CDR3 region has 16 residues. The V gene's germline CDR1 is SGHDT and CDR2 YYEEEE. The CDR3 reads CASSLASGGAFNEQFF. DNA of the CDR3: TGTGCCAGCAGCTTGGCTAGCGGGGGGGCTTTCAATGAGCAGTTCTTC.

The J gene is TRBJ1-5, the V gene TRBV27, with D possibly matching TRBD1 (5 bases). The CDR3 is 13 amino acids. Germline assignment: CDR1 MNHEY and CDR2 SMNVEV (reference sequence). V was shortened by 4 bases and J by 9 bases, with 13 bases between the two germline ends. In DNA, the CDR3 is TGTGCCAGCAGTTCCGCAGGGTCGGGGCCCCAGCATTTT. It encodes CASSSAGSGPQHF.

The chain uses TRBV19 and TRBJ2-1; 11 bases fit TRBD2. This CDR3 region has 17 residues. Germline CDR1 reads LNHDA; CDR2 reads SQIVND (reference sequence). Trimming cost V 5 bases and J 0 bases; bases outside gene matches: 6. The CDR3 loop reads CASSPPTSGVSYNEQFF. In DNA form, the CDR3 reads TGTGCCAGTAGTCCTCCGACTAGCGGGGTCTCCTACAATGAGCAGTTCTTC.

The chain combines TRBV3-1 (or the pseudogene TRBV3-2) with TRBJ2-5; a possible D gene is TRBD1 (5 bases). The ends were cut back, 2 bases at V and 1 base at J, with 20 bases in the middle. The CDR3 covers 18 residues. The germline V gene encodes CDR1 LGHDT and CDR2 YNNKEL (reference sequence). CDR3 in DNA: TGTGCCAGCAGCCAAAAAAAGGGAAAAGGGGTGCTCCAAGAGACCCAGTACTTC. It codes for CASSQKKGKGVLQETQYF.

This chain connects TRBV2 to TRBJ1-1, with 9 bases lining up with TRBD1. V dropped 6 bases and J dropped 3; count of bases not matched to a gene: 5. The CDR3 spans 14 residues. Germline V gene sequence: CDR1 SNHLY, CDR2 FYNNEI. CDR3 in DNA: TGTGCCAGCAGCATGACAGGGGGATACACTGAAGCTTTCTTT. This encodes CASSMTGGYTEAFF.

The chain carries TRBV30 and TRBJ1-1; D gene uncertain. The CDR3 runs 13 residues. CDR1 is GTSNPN, CDR2 SVGIG, per germline (reference sequence). Trimming removed 3 bases at V and 0 bases at J, with 8 bases between. CDR3 sequence reads: CAWRNSMNTEAFF. In DNA, the CDR3 is TGTGCCTGGAGGAACAGCATGAACACTGAAGCTTTCTTT.